What follows are 5 T cell receptor beta chains derived from one specimen sequenced in a study of cytomegalovirus exposure and HLA in healthy donors (TCRdb year 2017). Libraries came from the immunoSEQ multiplex PCR assay. For the multiplex PCR, a mixture combining 60 forward primers for TCR Vbeta segments and 13 reverse primers for TCR Jbeta segments was used. Not all clones reach the TCRdb copy of this immuneACCESS table, which keeps in-frame sequences only. Checked studies attribute under half of the gap to unresolved V genes and leave the rest unexplained. The sample table holds about 200,000 clones, of which about 80% were seen once. The ten top clones hold roughly 15% of the sample. Sequencing used PBMCs. The origin of the receptors is a middle-aged man in good health and CMV-seronegative.

The gene calls are TRBV10-3 and TRBJ1-3; D ambiguous. CDR1 is ENHRY and CDR2 is SYGVKD in the germline V gene. The CDR3 contains 14 residues. The V and J ends lost 0 bases and 0 bases respectively, with 3 bases between them. The DNA of the CDR3 is TGTGCCATCAGTGAGTCGGCCTCTGGAAACACCATATATTTT. Its protein product is CAISESASGNTIYF.

This chain links TRBV6-5 with TRBJ2-3; no definite D call. V shed 2 bases and J shed 5 bases, with 5 bases lying between them. The CDR3 is 12 residues long. Germline V gene sequence: CDR1 MNHEY, CDR2 SVGAGI. The CDR3 protein is CASSYTGDTQYF. DNA of the CDR3: TGTGCCAGCAGTTACACCGGAGATACGCAGTATTTT.

This clone was counted between two and nine times. The chain recombines TRBV25-1 with TRBJ1-6; possible D gene TRBD1, 6 bases. The CDR3 length is 15 residues. V shed 2 bases and J shed 5 bases, with 10 bases lying between them. Germline values: CDR1 MGHDK, CDR2 SYGVNS. The CDR3 sequence is CASSETGPNNSPLHF. DNA of the CDR3: TGTGCCAGCAGTGAAACAGGGCCGAATAATTCACCCCTCCACTTT.

V gene TRBV7-6 combines with J gene TRBJ2-7, with D perhaps matching TRBD2 (6 bases). The V and J ends lost 4 bases and 6 bases respectively, with 16 bases between them. Germline values: CDR1 SGHVS, CDR2 FNYEAQ. The CDR3 is made up of 14 amino acids. Here the CDR3 DNA reads TGTGCCAGCAGCTCCCCGGGGCAGGAGGGCGAGCAGTACTTC. This sequence encodes CASSSPGQEGEQYF.

The genes are TRBV7-2 and TRBJ1-1, with D possibly TRBD1 on 5 matching bases. This CDR3 is 14 amino acids long. V lost 1 base and J lost 1, with 7 bases in between. Germline V CDR1 and CDR2: SGHTA, FQGNSA. The CDR3 loop is CASSLGQGNTEAFF. CDR3 sequence (DNA): TGTGCCAGCAGCTTAGGTCAGGGGAACACTGAAGCTTTCTTT.